This entry describes one T cell receptor beta chain. Antigen: not known. The record originates from a study of T cell responses to AZD1222 COVID-19 vaccine. Some second doses came at about 4 weeks and others at about 12 weeks; these were pooled. V was clipped by 7 bases and J by 1 base, with 10 bases between them. From germline, CDR1 is SNHLY and CDR2 FYNNEI. This CDR3 region has 13 residues. General study findings and limits: Repertoires in all cases were sampled only once the peak T cell response had passed. The study found Spike-specific TCR breadth and depth rose after two AZD1222 doses. The number of AZD1222 recipients seropositive at baseline was only five or six.

The repertoire was sequenced with immunoSEQ multiplex PCR; TCRdb's copy has only in-frame clones and lacks some. The sample has approximately 140,000 clones, about 92% seen once; the top ten hold 3% to 4%. V gene TRBV2 combines with J gene TRBJ1-1; a weak D match, TRBD1 (6 bases). Sample: peripheral blood, taken 28 days after the second AZD1222 dose. The TCR comes from an adult who received the AZD1222 COVID-19 vaccine. DNA of the CDR3: TGTGCCAGCACGAGACAGGAGAACACTGAAGCTTTCTTT. It yields the protein CASTRQENTEAFF.